This record looks at one TCR beta chain sequence and its context. Its antigen is as yet unknown. At one boundary the junction diverges from the germline segment, which might be a read error. Assay used: immunoSEQ multiplex PCR; TCRdb lists only in-frame clones, some missing. The data show around 140,000 clones, 85% to 95% seen once. This sample stems from a study of OX40 agonist ivuxolimab in advanced cancers. Study observations and caveats: Clonal expansion from baseline to week 6 occurred in both CD4+ and CD8+ T cells.

This CDR3 is built from 16 residues. Germline CDR1 reads MNHNS; CDR2 reads SASEGT. This chain joins TRBV6-1 and TRBJ2-2; the D gene is possibly TRBD1 (7 bases). Sequenced material: CD4+ or CD8+ T cells sorted from blood, taken in a trial of the OX40 agonist ivuxolimab. The receptor comes from an adult with an advanced solid tumor such as melanoma, head and neck, liver or kidney cancer. The CDR3 loop is CASGEGGGANTGELFF. In DNA form, the CDR3 reads TGTGCCAGCGGTGAAGGAGGGGGCGCGAACACCGGGGAGCTGTTTTTT.